What follows are 7 T cell receptor beta chains derived from one specimen sequenced in a study of neoadjuvant nivolumab and ipilimumab in lung cancer. TCRdb's copy holds only in-frame clones and misses some; the assay was immunoSEQ multiplex PCR. Of about 26,000 clones in the sample, 80% are singletons; the top ten hold approximately 5.9%. The input for sequencing was peripheral blood, taken before neoadjuvant nivolumab, alone or with ipilimumab. The receptors shown here come from an adult with non-small cell lung cancer.

This chain links TRBV9 with TRBJ1-2; D unclear. V dropped 4 bases and J dropped 2 bases, with 18 bases sitting between them. CDR1 SGDLS and CDR2 YYNGEE come from the germline V gene. The CDR3 consists of 16 residues. CDR3 sequence (DNA): TGTGCCAGCAGCTTCCCCCCTGGTACAGACAACTATGGCTACACCTTC. Translating gives CASSFPPGTDNYGYTF.

This clone has more than one count but fewer than ten. The chain has TRBV29-1 and TRBJ2-3, with a weak D call TRBD1 (7 bases). V was cut by 4 bases and J by 5 bases, with 13 bases left in between. This CDR3 has 13 residues. CDR1 SQVTM and CDR2 ANQGSEA come from the germline V gene. CDR3 bases: TGCAGCGTTGGACAGGGAGGCGGAGATACGCAGTATTTT. Translation gives CSVGQGGGDTQYF.

The chain has TRBV6-5 and TRBJ2-1, with a weak D call TRBD2 (6 bases). V was shortened by 5 bases and J by 4 bases, with 12 bases between the two germline ends. From germline, CDR1 is MNHEY and CDR2 SVGAGI. The CDR3 length is 14 residues. The CDR3: CASSLRDSYNEQFF. The CDR3, as DNA: TGTGCCAGCAGTCTCCGGGACTCTTACAATGAGCAGTTCTTC.

The chain couples TRBV7-3 to TRBJ1-1; 9 bases fit TRBD1. V was clipped by 4 bases and J by 5 bases; unmatched bases: 5. The CDR3 is 14 amino acids. Germline CDR1 is SGHTA and CDR2 is FQGTGA. The CDR3 DNA is TGTGCCAGCAGCTCAACAGGGGGCGGGACTGAAGCTTTCTTT. Protein product: CASSSTGGGTEAFF.

The gene calls are TRBV5-4 and TRBJ2-2; tentatively, D is TRBD2 (7 bases). The V gene lost 4 bases and the J gene lost 3 bases, with 13 bases spanning the gap. Germline V gives CDR1 SGHNT, CDR2 YYREEE (reference sequence). CDR3 length: 15 residues. The chain's CDR3 is CASSGEGGDTGELFF. DNA of the CDR3: TGTGCCAGCAGCGGGGAGGGGGGGGACACCGGGGAGCTGTTTTTT. The full variable domain, rest sourced from reference TRBV5-4 and TRBJ2-2, is ETGVTQSPTHLIKTRGQQVTLRCSSQSGHNTVSWYQQALGQGPQFIFQYYREEENGRGNFPPRFSGLQFPNYSSELNVNALELDDSALYLCASSGEGGDTGELFFGEGSRLTVL.

This clone was counted once. The chain employs TRBV5-1 and TRBJ2-7; 7 nucleotides line up with TRBD1. V dropped 4 bases and J dropped 2; count of bases not matched to a gene: 12. Germline CDR1 and CDR2: SGHRS and YFSETQ. This CDR3 comprises 16 residues. As DNA, the CDR3 is TGCGCCAGCAGCAGGGACAGCCTCGTGGGAACCTACGAGCAGTACTTC. This gives the protein CASSRDSLVGTYEQYF.

The J gene is TRBJ1-2, the V gene TRBV20-1; D is unclear. Trimming took off 8 bases at V and 2 bases at J, with 9 bases between the two ends. Germline V gives CDR1 DFQATT, CDR2 SNEGSKA (reference sequence). The CDR3 has 11 amino acids. The CDR3 bases are TGCAGTCTCCCGGGGAACTATGGCTACACCTTC. Its translation: CSLPGNYGYTF.